This T cell receptor beta chain was identified during a study of glioma-infiltrating T cells after dendritic cell vaccination. Across the whole study: Patients received three intradermal dendritic cell vaccine injections at biweekly intervals. General observations from the study: Patients with more pretreatment TILs had longer time to progression and survival.

Sequenced by immunoSEQ multiplex PCR; TCRdb stores in-frame clones only, minus some. The profile shows approximately 91,000 clones, more than 80% of them singletons. About this clone itself: Its antigen is not identified.

Time point specified: after dendritic cell vaccination, including at tumor progression/relapse. Before vaccination, two weeks after the third vaccination, and at progression, PBMC were collected. The origin of this receptor is a human donor with glioblastoma. Sequenced material: blood, taken after dendritic cell vaccination.

CDR3 protein: CASLHSPGAEGETQYF. The CDR3, as DNA: TGTGCCAGCCTGCACTCCCCAGGGGCCGAGGGGGAGACCCAGTACTTC. The chain employs TRBV2 and TRBJ2-5, with a weak D call TRBD1 (6 bases). CDR1 and CDR2 (germline): SNHLY, FYNNEI. The CDR3 is made up of 16 amino acids. Trimming took off 8 bases at V and 5 bases at J, with 24 bases between the two ends.